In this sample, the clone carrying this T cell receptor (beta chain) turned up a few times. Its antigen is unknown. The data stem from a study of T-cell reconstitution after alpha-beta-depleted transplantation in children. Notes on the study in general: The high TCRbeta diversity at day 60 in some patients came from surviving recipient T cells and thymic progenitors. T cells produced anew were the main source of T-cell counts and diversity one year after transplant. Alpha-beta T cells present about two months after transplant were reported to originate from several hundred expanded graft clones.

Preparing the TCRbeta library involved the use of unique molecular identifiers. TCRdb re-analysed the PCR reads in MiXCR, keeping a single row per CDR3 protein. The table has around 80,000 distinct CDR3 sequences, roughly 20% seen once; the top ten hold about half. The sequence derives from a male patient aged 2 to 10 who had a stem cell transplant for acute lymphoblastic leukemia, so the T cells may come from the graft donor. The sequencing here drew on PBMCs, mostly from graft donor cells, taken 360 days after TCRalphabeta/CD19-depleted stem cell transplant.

CDR3 nucleotide sequence: TGCGCCAGCAGCCAAGATCTAAATAGGGGAGTGAAGGAAAAACTGTTTTTT. Translating it yields CASSQDLNRGVKEKLFF. This chain connects TRBV4-1 to TRBJ1-4; D perhaps matches TRBD1 (5 bases). This CDR3 region has 17 residues. Germline CDR1 reads MGHRA; CDR2 reads YSYEKL. The V end lost 0 bases, the J end lost 8 bases, and 19 bases lay between the germline ends.